This section outlines one T cell receptor beta chain sequence together with its context. Its antigen remains unknown. This entry comes from a study of post-analysis software for immune sequencing data. Background on the study: Relapsing-remitting, secondary progressive and progressive-relapsing courses of multiple sclerosis were included. Study-wide results and caveats: Controls showed lower frequencies than patients for roughly five TRBV segments, and TRBV5-6, TRBV5-1 and TRBV20-1 were among these. Controls showed significantly higher normalized Chao1 diversity than did multiple sclerosis patients.

Germline V gene sequence: CDR1 SGHTA, CDR2 FQGNSA. V dropped 5 bases and J dropped 8 bases, with 18 bases sitting between them. This CDR3 contains 15 residues. Every TCR beta cDNA library bore unique molecular identifiers. A population of 1 to 10 million T cells gave rise to about half a million cDNA molecules. TCRdb used MiXCR to reprocess the PCR reads, holding one entry per CDR3 protein. The sample comprises almost 700,000 distinct CDR3 sequences, 55% to 60% of which are singletons, and about 11% rests with the top ten. The TCR sequence derives from a girl aged 2 to 9 with multiple sclerosis. Sequenced input: blood. The chain couples TRBV7-2 to TRBJ1-4; weak D call: TRBD1 (6 bases). DNA of the CDR3: TGTGCCAGCAGCCCTAATGACAGGTTAAACGAAAAACTGTTTTTT. This encodes CASSPNDRLNEKLFF.